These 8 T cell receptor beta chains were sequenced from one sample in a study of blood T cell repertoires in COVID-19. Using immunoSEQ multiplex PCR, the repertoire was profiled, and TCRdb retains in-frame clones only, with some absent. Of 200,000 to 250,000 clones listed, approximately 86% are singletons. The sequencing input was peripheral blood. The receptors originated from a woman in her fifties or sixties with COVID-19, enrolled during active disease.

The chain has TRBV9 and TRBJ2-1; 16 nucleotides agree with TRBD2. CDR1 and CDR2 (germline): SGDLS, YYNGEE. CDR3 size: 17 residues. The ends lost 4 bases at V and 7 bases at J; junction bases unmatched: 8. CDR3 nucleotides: TGTGCCAGCAGCCCGGGACTAGCGGGGGGGCAAATGAATGAGCAGTTCTTC. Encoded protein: CASSPGLAGGQMNEQFF. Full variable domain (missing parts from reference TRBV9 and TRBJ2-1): DSGVTQTPKHLITATGQRVTLRCSPRSGDLSVYWYQQSLDQGLQFLIQYYNGEERAKGNILERFSAQQFPDLHSELNLSSLELGDSALYFCASSPGLAGGQMNEQFFGPGTRLTVL.

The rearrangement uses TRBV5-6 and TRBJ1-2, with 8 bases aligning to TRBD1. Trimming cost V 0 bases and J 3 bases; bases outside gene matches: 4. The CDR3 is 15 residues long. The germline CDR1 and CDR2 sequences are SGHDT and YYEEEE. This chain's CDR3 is CASSLGQGRDYGYTF. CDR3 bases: TGTGCCAGCAGCTTGGGACAGGGGAGAGACTATGGCTACACCTTC.

This chain's CDR3 is CSAWTGEGQPQHF. The CDR3, as DNA: TGCAGCGCTTGGACTGGGGAAGGTCAGCCCCAGCATTTT. The V and J genes are TRBV29-1 and TRBJ1-5; D is undetermined. CDR1 SQVTM and CDR2 ANQGSEA come from the germline V gene. V dropped 7 bases and J dropped 6 bases, with 16 bases sitting between them. The CDR3 extends over 13 amino acids.

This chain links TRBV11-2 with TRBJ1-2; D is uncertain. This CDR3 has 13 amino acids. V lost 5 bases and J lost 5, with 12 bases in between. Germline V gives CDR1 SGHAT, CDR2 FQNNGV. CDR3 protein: CASSGPGDYGYTF. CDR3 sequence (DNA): TGTGCCAGCAGCGGTCCCGGGGATTATGGCTACACCTTC. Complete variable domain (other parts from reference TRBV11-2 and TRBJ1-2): EAGVAQSPRYKIIEKRQSVAFWCNPISGHATLYWYQQILGQGPKLLIQFQNNGVVDDSQLPKDRFSAERLKGVDSTLKIQPAKLEDSAVYLCASSGPGDYGYTFGSGTRLTVV.

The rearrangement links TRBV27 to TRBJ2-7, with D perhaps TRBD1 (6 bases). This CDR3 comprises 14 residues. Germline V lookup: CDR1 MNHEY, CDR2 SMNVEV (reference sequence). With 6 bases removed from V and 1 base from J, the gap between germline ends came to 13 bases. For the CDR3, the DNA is TGTGCCAGCAGGTCCCTCAGGGGTTCCTACGAGCAGTACTTC. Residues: CASRSLRGSYEQYF.

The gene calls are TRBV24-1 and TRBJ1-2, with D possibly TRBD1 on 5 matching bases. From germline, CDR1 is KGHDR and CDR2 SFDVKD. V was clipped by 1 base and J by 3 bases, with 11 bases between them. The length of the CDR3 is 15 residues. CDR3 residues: CATSDFRGADYGYTF. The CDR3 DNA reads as TGTGCCACCAGTGATTTTAGGGGCGCAGACTATGGCTACACCTTC.

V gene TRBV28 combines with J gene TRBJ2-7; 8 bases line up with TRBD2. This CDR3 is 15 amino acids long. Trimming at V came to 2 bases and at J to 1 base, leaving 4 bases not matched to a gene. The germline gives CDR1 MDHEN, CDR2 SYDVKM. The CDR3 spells CASSLSGGISYEQYF. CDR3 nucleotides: TGTGCCAGCAGTTTAAGCGGGGGTATTTCCTACGAGCAGTACTTC.

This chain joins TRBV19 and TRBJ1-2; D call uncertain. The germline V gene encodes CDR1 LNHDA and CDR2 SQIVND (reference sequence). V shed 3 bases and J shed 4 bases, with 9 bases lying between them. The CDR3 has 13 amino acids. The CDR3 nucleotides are TGTGCCAGTAGTATGACACCGCCCTATGGCTACACCTTC. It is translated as CASSMTPPYGYTF.